This T cell receptor (beta chain) was sequenced during a study of blood T cell repertoires in COVID-19. Study information: Sites across the United States, Italy and Spain contributed samples from acute and convalescent COVID-19. Sources were T cells, B-cell-depleted T cells, or PBMCs; the material itself was cDNA or gDNA.

Under the authors' procedure: Amplification of reference gene primers was used by the study to estimate nucleated cell counts. Here immunoSEQ multiplex PCR was the method, and the copy in TCRdb shows in-frame clones only, minus some. The V and J calls and clone size are taken from that table; D and trimming were inferred from the DNA. In the table there are some 200,000 clones, approximately 85% of which are singletons. CDR1 SGDLS and CDR2 YYNGEE come from the germline V gene. V was trimmed by 2 bases and J by 4 bases, leaving 6 bases between them. The CDR3 runs to 13 residues. Seattle patient enrollment occurred during active infection, with longitudinal follow-up thereafter.

This receptor was taken from a woman aged 70 to 79 with COVID-19, enrolled during active disease. Sequenced sample: peripheral blood. The chain joins TRBV9 to TRBJ2-2; D perhaps matches TRBD2 (6 bases). CDR3 bases: TGTGCCAGCAGCGTGGGGGGCACCGGGGAGCTGTTTTTT. Translation gives CASSVGGTGELFF.